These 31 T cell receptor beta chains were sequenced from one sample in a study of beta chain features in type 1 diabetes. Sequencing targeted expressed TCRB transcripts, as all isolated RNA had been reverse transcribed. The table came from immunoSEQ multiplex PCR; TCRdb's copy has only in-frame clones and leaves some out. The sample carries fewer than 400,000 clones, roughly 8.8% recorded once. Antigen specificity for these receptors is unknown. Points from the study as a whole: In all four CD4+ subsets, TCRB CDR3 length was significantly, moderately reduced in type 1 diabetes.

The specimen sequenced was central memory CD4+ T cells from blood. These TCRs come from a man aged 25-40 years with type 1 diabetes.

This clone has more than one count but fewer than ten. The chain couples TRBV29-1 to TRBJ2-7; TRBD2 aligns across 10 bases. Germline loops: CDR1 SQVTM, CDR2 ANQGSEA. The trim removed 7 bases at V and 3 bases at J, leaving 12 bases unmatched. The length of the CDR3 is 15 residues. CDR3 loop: CSARGTSGENYEQYF. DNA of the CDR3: TGCAGCGCTAGGGGAACTAGCGGGGAAAACTACGAGCAGTACTTC.

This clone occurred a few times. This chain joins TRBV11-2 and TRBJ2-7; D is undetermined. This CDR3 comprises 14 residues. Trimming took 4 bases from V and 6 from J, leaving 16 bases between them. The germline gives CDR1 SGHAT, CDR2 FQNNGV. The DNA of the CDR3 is TGTGCCAGCAGCTCCCCAATTAGCCCGGGCGAGCAGTACTTC. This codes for CASSSPISPGEQYF.

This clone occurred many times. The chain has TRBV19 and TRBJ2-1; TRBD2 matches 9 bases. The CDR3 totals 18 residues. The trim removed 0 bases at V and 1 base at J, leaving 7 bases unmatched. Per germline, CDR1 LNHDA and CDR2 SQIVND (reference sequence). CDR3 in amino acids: CASSIEGTSIFSYNEQFF. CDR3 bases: TGTGCCAGTAGTATAGAAGGGACTAGCATTTTTTCCTACAATGAGCAGTTCTTC.

As DNA, the CDR3 is TGTGCCAGCAGTCCTGAGCCGGGACAGGGGCGGAGGGAACATTTT. This translates into CASSPEPGQGRREHF. The V gene is TRBV6-6, the J gene TRBJ1-5; TRBD1 matches at 10 bases. V was pared by 5 bases and J by 16 bases, with 17 bases of the junction left unmatched. The germline gives CDR1 MNHNY, CDR2 SVGAGI (reference sequence). The CDR3 is 15 amino acids.

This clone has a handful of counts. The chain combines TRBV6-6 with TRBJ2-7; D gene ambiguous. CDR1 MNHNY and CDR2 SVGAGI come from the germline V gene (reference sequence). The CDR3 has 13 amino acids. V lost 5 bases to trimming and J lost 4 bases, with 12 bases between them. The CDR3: CASSRTVRYEQYF. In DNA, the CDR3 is TGTGCCAGCAGTCGGACGGTTCGGTACGAGCAGTACTTC.

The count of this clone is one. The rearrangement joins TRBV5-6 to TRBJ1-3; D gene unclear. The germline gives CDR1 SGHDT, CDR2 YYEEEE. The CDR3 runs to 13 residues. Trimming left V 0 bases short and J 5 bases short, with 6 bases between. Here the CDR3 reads CASSLGGRNTIYF. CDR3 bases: TGTGCCAGCAGCTTGGGCGGTAGAAACACCATATATTTT.

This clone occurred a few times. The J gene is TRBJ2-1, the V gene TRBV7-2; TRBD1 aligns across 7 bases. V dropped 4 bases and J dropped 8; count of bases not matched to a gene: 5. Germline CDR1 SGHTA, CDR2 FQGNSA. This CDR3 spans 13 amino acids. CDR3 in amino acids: CASSSGQAHEQFF. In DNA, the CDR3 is TGTGCCAGCAGCTCCGGACAGGCCCATGAGCAGTTCTTC.

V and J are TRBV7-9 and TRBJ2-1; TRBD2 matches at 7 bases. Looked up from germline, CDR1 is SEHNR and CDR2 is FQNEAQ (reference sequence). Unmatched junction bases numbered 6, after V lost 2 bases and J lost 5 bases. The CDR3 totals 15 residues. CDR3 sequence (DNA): TGTGCCAGCAGCTTAAACGCGGGAGCAGACAATGAGCAGTTCTTC. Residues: CASSLNAGADNEQFF.

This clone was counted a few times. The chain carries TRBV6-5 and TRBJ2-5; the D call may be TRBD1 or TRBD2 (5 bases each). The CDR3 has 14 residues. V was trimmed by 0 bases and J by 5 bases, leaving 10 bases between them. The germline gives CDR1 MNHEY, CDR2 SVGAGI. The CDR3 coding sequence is TGTGCCAGCAGTTACTCGACGTGGGGGGAGACCCAGTACTTC. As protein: CASSYSTWGETQYF.

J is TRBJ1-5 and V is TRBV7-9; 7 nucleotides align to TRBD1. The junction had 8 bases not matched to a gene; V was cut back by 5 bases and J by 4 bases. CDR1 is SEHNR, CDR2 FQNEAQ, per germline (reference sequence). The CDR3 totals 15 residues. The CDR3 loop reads CASSPGQAPNQPQHF. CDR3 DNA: TGTGCCAGCAGCCCCGGACAGGCGCCGAATCAGCCCCAGCATTTT.

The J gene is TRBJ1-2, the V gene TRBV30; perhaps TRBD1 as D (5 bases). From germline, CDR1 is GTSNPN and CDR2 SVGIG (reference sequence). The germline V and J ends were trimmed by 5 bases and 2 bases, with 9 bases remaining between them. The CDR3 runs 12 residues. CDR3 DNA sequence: TGTGCCTGGTTCGGGACGAACTATGGCTACACCTTC. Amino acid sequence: CAWFGTNYGYTF.

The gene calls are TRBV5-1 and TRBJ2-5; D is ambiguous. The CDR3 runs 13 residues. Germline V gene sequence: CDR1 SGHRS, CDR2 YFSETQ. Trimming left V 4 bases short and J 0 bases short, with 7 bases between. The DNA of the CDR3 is TGCGCCAGCAGCGGAGCGTACCAAGAGACCCAGTACTTC. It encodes CASSGAYQETQYF. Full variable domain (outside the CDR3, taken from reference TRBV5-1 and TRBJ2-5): KAGVTQTPRYLIKTRGQQVTLSCSPISGHRSVSWYQQTPGQGLQFLFEYFSETQRNKGNFPGRFSGRQFSNSRSEMNVSTLELGDSALYLCASSGAYQETQYFGPGTRLLVL.

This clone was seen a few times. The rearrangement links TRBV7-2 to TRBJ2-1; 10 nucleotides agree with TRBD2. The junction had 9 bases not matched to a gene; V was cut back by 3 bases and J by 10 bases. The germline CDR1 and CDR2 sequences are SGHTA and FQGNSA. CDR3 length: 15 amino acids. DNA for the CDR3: TGTGCCAGCAGCTTTTTATCTAGCGGGGGCACGGAGCAGTTCTTC. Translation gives CASSFLSSGGTEQFF.

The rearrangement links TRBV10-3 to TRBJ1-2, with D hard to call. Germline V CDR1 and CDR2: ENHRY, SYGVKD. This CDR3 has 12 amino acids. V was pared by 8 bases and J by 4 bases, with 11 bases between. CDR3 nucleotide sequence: TGTGCCATCCAAGGGCTTGGCTATGGCTACACCTTC. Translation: CAIQGLGYGYTF.

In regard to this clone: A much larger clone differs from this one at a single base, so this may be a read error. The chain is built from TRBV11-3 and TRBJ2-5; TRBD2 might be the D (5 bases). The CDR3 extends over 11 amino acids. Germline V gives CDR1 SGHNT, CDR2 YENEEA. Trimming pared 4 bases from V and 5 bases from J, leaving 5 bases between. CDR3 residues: CASSSGETQYF. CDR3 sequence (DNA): TGTGCCAGCAGCTCGGGGGAGACCCAGTACTTC.

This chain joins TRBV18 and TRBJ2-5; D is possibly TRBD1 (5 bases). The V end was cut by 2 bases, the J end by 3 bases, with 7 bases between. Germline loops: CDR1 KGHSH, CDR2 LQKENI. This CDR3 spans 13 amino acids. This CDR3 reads CASSPSTEETQYF. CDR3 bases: TGTGCCAGCTCACCATCGACAGAAGAGACCCAGTACTTC.

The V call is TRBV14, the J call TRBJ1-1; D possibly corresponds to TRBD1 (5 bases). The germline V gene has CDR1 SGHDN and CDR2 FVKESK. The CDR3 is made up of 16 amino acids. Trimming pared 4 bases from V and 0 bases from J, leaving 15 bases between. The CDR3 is CASSPPEGAMNTEAFF. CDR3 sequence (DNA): TGTGCCAGCAGCCCCCCGGAAGGGGCGATGAACACTGAAGCTTTCTTT.

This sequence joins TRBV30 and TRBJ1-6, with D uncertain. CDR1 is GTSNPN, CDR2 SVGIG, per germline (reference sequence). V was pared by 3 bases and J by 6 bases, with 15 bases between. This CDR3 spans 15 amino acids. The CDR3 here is CAWSHSWARNSPLHF. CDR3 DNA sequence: TGTGCCTGGAGCCATAGTTGGGCGCGTAATTCACCCCTCCACTTT.

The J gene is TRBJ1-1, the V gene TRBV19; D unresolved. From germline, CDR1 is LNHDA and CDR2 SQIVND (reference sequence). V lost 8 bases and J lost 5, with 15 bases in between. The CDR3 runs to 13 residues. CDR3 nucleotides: TGTGCCAGTTCCACGGCCAGTTTTACTGAAGCTTTCTTT. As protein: CASSTASFTEAFF.

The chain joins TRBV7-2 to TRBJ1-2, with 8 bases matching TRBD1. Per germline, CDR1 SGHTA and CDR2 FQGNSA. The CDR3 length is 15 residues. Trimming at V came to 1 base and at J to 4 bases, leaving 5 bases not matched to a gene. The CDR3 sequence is CASSLGTGPVYGYTF. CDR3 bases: TGTGCCAGCAGCTTAGGGACAGGGCCTGTCTATGGCTACACCTTC.

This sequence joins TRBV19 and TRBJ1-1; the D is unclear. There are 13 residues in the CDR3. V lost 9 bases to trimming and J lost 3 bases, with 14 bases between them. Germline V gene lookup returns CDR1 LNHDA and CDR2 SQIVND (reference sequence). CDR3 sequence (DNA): TGTGCCAGCAGCGAGGAGTATCACACTGAAGCTTTCTTT. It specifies CASSEEYHTEAFF.

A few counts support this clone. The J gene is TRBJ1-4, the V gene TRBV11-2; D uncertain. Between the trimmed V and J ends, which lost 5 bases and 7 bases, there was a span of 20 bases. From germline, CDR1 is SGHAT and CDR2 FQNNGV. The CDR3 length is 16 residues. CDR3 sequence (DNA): TGTGCCAGCAGCCCTACTCAATCGGTTGTCGGTGAAAAACTGTTTTTT. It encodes CASSPTQSVVGEKLFF. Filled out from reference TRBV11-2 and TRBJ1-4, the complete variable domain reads EAGVAQSPRYKIIEKRQSVAFWCNPISGHATLYWYQQILGQGPKLLIQFQNNGVVDDSQLPKDRFSAERLKGVDSTLKIQPAKLEDSAVYLCASSPTQSVVGEKLFFGSGTQLSVL.

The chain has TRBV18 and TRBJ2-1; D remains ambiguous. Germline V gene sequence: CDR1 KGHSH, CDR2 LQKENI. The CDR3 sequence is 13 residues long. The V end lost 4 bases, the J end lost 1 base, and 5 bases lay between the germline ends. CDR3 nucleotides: TGTGCCAGCTCACTAGAGTCCTACAATGAGCAGTTCTTC. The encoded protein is CASSLESYNEQFF.

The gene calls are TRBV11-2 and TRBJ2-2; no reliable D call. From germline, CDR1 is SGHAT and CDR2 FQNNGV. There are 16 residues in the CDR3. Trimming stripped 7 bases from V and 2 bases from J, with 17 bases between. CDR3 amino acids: CASNKATQFNTGELFF. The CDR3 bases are TGTGCCAGCAATAAAGCCACCCAATTTAACACCGGGGAGCTGTTTTTT.

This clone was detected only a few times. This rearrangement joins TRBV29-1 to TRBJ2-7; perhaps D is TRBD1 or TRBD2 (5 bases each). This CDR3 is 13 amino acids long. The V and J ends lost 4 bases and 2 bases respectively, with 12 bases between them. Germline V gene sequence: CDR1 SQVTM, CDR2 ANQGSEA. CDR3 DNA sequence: TGCAGCGTTGTCCGGGACCGGCCCTACGAGCAGTACTTC. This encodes CSVVRDRPYEQYF.

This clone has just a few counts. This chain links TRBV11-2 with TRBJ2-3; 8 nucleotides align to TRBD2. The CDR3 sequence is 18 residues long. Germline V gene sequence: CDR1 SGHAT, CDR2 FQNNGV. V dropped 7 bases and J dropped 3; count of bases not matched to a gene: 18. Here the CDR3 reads CASTPKVGAGGLTDTQYF. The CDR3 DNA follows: TGTGCCAGCACCCCTAAGGTCGGGGCGGGGGGCCTGACAGATACGCAGTATTTT. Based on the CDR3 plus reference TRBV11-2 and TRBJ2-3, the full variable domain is EAGVAQSPRYKIIEKRQSVAFWCNPISGHATLYWYQQILGQGPKLLIQFQNNGVVDDSQLPKDRFSAERLKGVDSTLKIQPAKLEDSAVYLCASTPKVGAGGLTDTQYFGPGTRLTVL.

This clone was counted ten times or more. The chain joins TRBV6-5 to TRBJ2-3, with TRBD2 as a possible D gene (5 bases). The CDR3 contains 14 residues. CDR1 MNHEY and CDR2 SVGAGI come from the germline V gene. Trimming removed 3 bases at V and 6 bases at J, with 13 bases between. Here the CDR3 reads CASSYRGTRDTQYF. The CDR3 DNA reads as TGTGCCAGCAGTTATCGGGGAACGAGGGATACGCAGTATTTT.

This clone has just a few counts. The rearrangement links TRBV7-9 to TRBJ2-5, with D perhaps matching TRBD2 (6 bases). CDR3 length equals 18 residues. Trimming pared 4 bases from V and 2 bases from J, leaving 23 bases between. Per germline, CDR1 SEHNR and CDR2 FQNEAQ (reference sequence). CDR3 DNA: TGTGCCAGCAGCTCGTCGTTTGGTGCGGGACCGTCACAAGAGACCCAGTACTTC. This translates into CASSSSFGAGPSQETQYF.

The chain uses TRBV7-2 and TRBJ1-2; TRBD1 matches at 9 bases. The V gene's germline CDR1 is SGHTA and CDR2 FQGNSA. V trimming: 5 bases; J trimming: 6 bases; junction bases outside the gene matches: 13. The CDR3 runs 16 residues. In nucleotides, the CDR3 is TGTGCCAGCAGCCTTCTCCCCCCGGGACAGGGCCATGGCTACACCTTC. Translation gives CASSLLPPGQGHGYTF.

The CDR3 DNA reads TGTGCCAGCAGCTTAGGAGTTCTCTCCTACGAGCAGTACTTC. This gives the protein CASSLGVLSYEQYF. V is TRBV7-8 and J is TRBJ2-7, with unresolved D. This CDR3 is built from 14 residues. Deletions cut 1 base from V and 0 bases from J, with 7 bases between. In germline, CDR1 is SGHVS, CDR2 FQNEAQ.

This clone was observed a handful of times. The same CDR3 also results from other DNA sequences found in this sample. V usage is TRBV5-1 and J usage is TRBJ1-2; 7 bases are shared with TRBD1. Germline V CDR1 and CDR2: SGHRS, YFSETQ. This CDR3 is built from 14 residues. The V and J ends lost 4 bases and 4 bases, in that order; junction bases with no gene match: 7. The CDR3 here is CASSLGGAGYGYTF. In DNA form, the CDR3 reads TGCGCCAGCAGCCTAGGGGGCGCGGGCTATGGCTACACCTTC. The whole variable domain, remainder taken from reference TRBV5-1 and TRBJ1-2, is KAGVTQTPRYLIKTRGQQVTLSCSPISGHRSVSWYQQTPGQGLQFLFEYFSETQRNKGNFPGRFSGRQFSNSRSEMNVSTLELGDSALYLCASSLGGAGYGYTFGSGTRLTVV.